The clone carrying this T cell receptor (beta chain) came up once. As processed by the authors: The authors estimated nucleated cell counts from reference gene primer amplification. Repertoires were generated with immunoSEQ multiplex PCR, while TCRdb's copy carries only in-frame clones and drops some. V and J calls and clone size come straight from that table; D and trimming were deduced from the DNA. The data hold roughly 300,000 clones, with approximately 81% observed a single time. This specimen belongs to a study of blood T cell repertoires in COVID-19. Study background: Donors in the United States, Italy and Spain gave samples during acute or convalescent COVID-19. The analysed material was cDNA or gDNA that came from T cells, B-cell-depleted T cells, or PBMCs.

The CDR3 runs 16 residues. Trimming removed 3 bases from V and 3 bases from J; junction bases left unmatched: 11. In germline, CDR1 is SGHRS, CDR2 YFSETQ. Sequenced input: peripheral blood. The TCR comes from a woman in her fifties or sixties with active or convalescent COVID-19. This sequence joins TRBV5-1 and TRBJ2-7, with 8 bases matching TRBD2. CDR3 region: CASSYGLAGLGYEQYF. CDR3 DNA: TGCGCCAGCAGCTACGGACTAGCAGGATTGGGCTACGAGCAGTACTTC.